This T cell receptor beta chain was captured by sequencing in a study of OX40 agonist ivuxolimab in advanced cancers. Study-level background: People in dose escalation had one of these cancers: hepatocellular carcinoma, melanoma, renal cell or head and neck cancer. Partial responses were achieved by three patients: one hepatocellular carcinoma, two cutaneous melanoma.

Study-level findings and limits: CD4+ and CD8+ blood T cells expanded clonally by week 6 at 0.1 to 3.0 mg/kg. Relative to CD4+ cells, CD8+ T cells on average had more expanded clones.

Germline V lookup: CDR1 SGHAT, CDR2 FQNNGV. The CDR3 contains 15 residues. V gave up 5 bases and J gave up 7 bases; unmatched junction bases: 8. Repertoires were generated with immunoSEQ multiplex PCR, while TCRdb's copy carries only in-frame clones and drops some. The sample records tens of thousands of clones, roughly 84% being singletons. On this clone: Its antigen remains unidentified.

The rearrangement links TRBV11-2 to TRBJ2-1; 10 nucleotides agree with TRBD2. This material consisted of CD4+ or CD8+ T cells sorted from blood, taken in a trial of the OX40 agonist ivuxolimab. The receptor was isolated from an adult with an advanced solid tumor such as melanoma, head and neck, liver or kidney cancer. The CDR3 coding sequence is TGTGCCAGCAGCCCCCTCACTAGCGGGACTAATGAGCAGTTCTTC. Amino acids: CASSPLTSGTNEQFF.